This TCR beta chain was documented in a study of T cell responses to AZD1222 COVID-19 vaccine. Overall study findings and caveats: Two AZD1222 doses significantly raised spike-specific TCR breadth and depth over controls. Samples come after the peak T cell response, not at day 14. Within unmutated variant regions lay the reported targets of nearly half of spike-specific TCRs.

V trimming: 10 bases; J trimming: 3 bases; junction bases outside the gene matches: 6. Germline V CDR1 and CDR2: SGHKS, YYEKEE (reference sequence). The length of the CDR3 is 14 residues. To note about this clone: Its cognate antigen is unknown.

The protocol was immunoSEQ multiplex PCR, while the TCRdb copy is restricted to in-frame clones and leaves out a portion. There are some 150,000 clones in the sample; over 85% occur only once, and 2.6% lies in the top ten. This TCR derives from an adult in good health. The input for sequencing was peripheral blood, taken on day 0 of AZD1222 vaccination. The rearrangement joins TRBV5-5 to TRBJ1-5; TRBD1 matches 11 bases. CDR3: CAGQGARTNQPQHF. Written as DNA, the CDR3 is TGTGCCGGACAGGGGGCGCGGACCAATCAGCCCCAGCATTTT.